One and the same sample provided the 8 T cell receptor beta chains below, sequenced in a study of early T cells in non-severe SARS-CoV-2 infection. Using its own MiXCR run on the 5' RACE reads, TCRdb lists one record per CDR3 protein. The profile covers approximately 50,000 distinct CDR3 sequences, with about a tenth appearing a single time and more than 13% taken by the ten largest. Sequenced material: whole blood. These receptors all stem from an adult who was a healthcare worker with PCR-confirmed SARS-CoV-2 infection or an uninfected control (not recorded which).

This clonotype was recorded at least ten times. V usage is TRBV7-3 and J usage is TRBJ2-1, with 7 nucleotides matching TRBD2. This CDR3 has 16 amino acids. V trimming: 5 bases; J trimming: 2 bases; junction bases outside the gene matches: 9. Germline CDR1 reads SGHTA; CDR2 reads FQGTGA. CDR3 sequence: CASSPGPAGPYNEQFF. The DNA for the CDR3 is TGTGCCAGCAGCCCGGGACCAGCGGGACCCTACAATGAGCAGTTCTTC.

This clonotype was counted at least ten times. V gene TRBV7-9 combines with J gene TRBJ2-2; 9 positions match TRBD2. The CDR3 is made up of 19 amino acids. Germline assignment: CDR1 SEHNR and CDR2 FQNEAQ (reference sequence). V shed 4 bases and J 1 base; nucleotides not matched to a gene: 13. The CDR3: CASSSSGTSTHRNTGELFF. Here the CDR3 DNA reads TGTGCCAGCAGCTCCTCCGGGACTAGCACCCACCGGAACACCGGGGAGCTGTTTTTT.

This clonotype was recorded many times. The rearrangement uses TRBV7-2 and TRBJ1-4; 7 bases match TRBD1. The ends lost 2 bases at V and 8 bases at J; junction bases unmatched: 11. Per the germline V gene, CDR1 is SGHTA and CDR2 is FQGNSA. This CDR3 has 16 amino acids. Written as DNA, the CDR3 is TGTGCCAGCAGCTTAAGACCGACAGGGCCGGGGGAAAAACTGTTTTTT. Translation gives CASSLRPTGPGEKLFF.

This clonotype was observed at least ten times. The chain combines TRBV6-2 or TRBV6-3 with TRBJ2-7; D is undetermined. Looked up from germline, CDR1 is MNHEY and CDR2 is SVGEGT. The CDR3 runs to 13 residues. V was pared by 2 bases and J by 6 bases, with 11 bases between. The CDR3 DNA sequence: TGTGCCAGCAGTTACCTGGCTAGACCCGAGCAGTACTTC. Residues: CASSYLARPEQYF.

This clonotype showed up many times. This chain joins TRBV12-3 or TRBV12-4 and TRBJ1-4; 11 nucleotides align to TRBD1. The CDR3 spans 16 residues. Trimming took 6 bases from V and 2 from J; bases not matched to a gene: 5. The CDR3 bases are TGTGCCAGCAGCCGGGACAGGGGGTGGACTAATGAAAAACTGTTTTTT. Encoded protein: CASSRDRGWTNEKLFF.

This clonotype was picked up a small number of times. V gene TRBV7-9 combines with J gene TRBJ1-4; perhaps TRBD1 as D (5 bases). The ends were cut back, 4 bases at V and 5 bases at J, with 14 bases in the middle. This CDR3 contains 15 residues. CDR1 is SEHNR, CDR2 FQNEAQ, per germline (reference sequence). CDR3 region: CASSSGTHQNEKLFF. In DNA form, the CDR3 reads TGTGCCAGCAGCTCGGGGACCCACCAAAATGAAAAACTGTTTTTT.

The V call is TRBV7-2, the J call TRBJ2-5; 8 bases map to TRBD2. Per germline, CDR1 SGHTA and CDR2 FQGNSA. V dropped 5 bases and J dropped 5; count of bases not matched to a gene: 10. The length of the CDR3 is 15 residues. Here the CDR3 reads CASSPVVAGRETQYF. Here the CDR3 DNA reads TGTGCCAGCAGCCCCGTGGTAGCGGGAAGGGAGACCCAGTACTTC.

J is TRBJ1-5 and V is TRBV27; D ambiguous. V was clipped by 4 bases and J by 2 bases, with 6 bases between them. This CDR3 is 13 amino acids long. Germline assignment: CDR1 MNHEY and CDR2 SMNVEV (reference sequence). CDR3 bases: TGTGCCAGCAGTTGGCAGGGCAATCAGCCCCAGCATTTT. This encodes CASSWQGNQPQHF.